This TCR beta chain was captured in a study of blood T cells in healthy people across ages. The second PCR ran about 6 to 12 cycles with a sample-barcoded 5' primer and J-beta primers. Every molecule of cDNA carried a tag from a template-switch adaptor with 12 random nucleotides. TCRdb reprocessed the 5' RACE reads via MiXCR and lists one record per CDR3 protein. The sample has some 1.4 million distinct CDR3 sequences, 42% seen once. The CDR3 consists of 15 residues. Germline CDR1 is LGHDT and CDR2 is YNNKEL (reference sequence). V was shortened by 4 bases and J by 3 bases, with 13 bases between the two germline ends.

Sequencing was performed on blood. The chain is built from TRBV3-1 and TRBJ2-1; D is possibly TRBD2 (6 bases). The sequence was obtained from a woman aged 18-29 years in good health. CDR3 protein: CASSPQAGRYNEQFF. The DNA for the CDR3 is TGTGCCAGCAGCCCCCAAGCGGGCCGCTACAATGAGCAGTTCTTC.